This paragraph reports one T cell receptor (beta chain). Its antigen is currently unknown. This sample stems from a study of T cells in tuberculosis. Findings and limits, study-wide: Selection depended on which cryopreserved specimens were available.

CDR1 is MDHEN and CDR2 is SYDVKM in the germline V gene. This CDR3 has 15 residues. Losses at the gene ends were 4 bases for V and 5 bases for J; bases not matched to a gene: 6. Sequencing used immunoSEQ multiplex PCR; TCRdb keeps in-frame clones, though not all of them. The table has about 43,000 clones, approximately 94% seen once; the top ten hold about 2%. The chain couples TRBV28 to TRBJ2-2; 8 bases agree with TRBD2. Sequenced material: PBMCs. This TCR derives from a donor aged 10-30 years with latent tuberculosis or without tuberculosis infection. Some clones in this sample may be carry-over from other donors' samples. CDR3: CASSWVAGRTGELFF. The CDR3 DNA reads TGTGCCAGCAGTTGGGTAGCGGGGAGGACCGGGGAGCTGTTTTTT.